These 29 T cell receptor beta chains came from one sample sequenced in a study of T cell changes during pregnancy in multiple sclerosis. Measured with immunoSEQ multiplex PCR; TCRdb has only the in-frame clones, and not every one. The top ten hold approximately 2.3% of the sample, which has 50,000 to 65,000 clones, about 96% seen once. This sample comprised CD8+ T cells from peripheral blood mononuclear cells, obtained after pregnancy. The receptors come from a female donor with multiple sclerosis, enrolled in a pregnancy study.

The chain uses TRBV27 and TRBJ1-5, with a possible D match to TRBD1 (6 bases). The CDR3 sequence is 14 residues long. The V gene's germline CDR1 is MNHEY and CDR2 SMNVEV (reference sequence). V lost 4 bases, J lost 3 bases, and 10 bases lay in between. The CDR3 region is CASSSTGPNQPQHF. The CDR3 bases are TGTGCCAGCAGTTCGACAGGACCCAATCAGCCCCAGCATTTT.

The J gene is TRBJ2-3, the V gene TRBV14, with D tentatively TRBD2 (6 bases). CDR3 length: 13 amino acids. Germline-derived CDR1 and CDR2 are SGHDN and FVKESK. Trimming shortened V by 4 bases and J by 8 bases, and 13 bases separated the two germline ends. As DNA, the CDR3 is TGTGCCAGCAGCCGGCTCCTGGGGGGTACGCAGTATTTT. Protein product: CASSRLLGGTQYF.

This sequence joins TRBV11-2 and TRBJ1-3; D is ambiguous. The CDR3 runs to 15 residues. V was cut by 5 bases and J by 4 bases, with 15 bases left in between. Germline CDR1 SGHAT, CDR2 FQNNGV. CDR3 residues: CASSPSGNTGNTIYF. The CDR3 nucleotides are TGTGCCAGCAGCCCCTCGGGGAACACAGGAAACACCATATATTTT.

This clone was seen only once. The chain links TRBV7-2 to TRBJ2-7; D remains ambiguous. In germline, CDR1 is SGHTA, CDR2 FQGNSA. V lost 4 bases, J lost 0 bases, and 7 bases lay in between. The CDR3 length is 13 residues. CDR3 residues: CASSSLDSYEQYF. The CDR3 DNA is TGTGCCAGCAGCTCTTTAGACTCCTACGAGCAGTACTTC.

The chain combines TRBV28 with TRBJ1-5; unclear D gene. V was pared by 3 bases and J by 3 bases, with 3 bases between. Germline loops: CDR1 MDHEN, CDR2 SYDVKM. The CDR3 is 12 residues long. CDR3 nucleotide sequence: TGTGCCAGCAGTTTTAACAATCAGCCCCAGCATTTT. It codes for CASSFNNQPQHF.

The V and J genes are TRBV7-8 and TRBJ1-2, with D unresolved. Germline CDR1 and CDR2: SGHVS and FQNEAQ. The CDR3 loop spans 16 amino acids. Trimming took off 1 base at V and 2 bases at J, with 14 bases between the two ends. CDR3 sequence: CASSLDRRRLNYGYTF. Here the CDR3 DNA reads TGTGCCAGCAGCTTAGATCGGCGTAGACTGAACTATGGCTACACCTTC.

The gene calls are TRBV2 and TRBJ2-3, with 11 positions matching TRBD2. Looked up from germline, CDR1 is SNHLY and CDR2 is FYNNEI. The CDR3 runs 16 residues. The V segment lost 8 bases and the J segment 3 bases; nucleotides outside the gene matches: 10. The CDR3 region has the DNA TGTGCCAGCGGGGGCCCGACTAGCGGGGAAACAGATACGCAGTATTTT. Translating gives CASGGPTSGETDTQYF.

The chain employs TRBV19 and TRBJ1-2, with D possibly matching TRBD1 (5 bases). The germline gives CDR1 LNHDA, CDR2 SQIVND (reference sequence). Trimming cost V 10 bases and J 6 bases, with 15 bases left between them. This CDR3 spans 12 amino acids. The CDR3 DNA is TGTGCCACCGATTCTGGGGGGAATGGCTACACCTTC. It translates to CATDSGGNGYTF.

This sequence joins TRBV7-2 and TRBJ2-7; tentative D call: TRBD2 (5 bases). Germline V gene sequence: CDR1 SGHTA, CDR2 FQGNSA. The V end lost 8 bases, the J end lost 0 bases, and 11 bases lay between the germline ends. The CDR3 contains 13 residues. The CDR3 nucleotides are TGTGCCAGCCTTGAGGGTTCCTCCTACGAGCAGTACTTC. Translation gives CASLEGSSYEQYF. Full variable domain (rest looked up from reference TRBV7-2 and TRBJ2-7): GAGVSQSPSNKVTEKGKDVELRCDPISGHTALYWYRQSLGQGLEFLIYFQGNSAPDKSGLPSDRFSAERTGGSVSTLTIQRTQQEDSAVYLCASLEGSSYEQYFGPGTRLTVT.

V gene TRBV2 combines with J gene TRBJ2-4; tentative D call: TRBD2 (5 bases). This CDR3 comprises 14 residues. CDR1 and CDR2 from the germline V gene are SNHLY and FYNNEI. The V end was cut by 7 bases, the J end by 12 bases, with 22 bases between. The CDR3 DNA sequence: TGTGCCAGCAATGATCCCGGGATAGCGATGGGTCAGTACTTC. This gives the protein CASNDPGIAMGQYF.

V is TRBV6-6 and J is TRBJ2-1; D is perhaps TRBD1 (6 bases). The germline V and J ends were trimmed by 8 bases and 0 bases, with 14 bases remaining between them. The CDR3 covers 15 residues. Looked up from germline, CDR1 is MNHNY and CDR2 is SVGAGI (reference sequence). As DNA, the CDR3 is TGTGCCAGCGACGCAACAGGGATCTCCTACAATGAGCAGTTCTTC. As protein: CASDATGISYNEQFF.

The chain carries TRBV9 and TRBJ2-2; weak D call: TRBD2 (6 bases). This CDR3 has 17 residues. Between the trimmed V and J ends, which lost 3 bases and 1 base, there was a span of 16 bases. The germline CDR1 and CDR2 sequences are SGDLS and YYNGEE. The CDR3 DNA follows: TGTGCCAGCAGCGCCCTATATAGGGAGGTGAACACCGGGGAGCTGTTTTTT. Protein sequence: CASSALYREVNTGELFF.

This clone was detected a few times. The CDR3 spells CASSEELWSMNTEAFF. The CDR3 DNA is TGTGCCAGCAGTGAAGAACTATGGTCCATGAACACTGAAGCTTTCTTT. The chain is built from TRBV6-1 and TRBJ1-1; D unclear. CDR3 size: 16 residues. The germline gives CDR1 MNHNS, CDR2 SASEGT. V lost 1 base and J lost 0, with 12 bases in between.

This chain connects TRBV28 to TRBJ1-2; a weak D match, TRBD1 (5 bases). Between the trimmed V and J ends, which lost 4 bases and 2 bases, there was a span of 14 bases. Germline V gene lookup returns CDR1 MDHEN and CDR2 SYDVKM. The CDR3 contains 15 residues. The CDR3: CASSSPPQVNYGYTF. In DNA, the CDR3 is TGTGCCAGCAGTTCCCCTCCACAGGTCAACTATGGCTACACCTTC.

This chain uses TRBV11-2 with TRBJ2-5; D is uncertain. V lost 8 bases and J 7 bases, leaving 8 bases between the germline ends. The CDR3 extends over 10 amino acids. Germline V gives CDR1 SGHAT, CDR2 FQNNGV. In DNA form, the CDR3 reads TGTGCCAGCGGGTCGGGGACCCAGTACTTC. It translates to CASGSGTQYF.

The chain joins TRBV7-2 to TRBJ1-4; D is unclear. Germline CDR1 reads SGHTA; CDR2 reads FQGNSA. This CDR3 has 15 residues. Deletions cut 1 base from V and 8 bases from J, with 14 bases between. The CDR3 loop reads CASSLVDPRREKLFF. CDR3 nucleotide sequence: TGTGCCAGCAGCTTAGTGGACCCCAGGAGGGAAAAACTGTTTTTT.

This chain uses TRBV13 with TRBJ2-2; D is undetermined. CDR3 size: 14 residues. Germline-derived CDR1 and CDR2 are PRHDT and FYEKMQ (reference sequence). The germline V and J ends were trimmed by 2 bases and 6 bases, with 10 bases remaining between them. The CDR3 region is CASSLPPRSGELFF. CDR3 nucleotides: TGTGCCAGCAGCTTACCCCCGAGATCCGGGGAGCTGTTTTTT. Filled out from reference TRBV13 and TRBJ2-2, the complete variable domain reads AAGVIQSPRHLIKEKRETATLKCYPIPRHDTVYWYQQGPGQDPQFLISFYEKMQSDKGSIPDRFSAQQFSDYHSELNMSSLELGDSALYFCASSLPPRSGELFFGEGSRLTVL.

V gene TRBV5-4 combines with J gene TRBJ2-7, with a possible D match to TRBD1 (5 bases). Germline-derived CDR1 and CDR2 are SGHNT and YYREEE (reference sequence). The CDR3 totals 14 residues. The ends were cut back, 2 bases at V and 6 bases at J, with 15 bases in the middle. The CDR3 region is CASSLIDRTFEQYF. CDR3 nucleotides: TGTGCCAGCAGCTTAATCGACAGAACGTTCGAGCAGTACTTC.

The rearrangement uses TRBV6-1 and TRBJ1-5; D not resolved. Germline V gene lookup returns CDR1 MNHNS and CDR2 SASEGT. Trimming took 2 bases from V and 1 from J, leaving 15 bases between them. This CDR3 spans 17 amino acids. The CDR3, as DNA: TGTGCCAGCAGTGAATTTTTCGGGATCGGAAGCAATCAGCCCCAGCATTTT. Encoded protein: CASSEFFGIGSNQPQHF.

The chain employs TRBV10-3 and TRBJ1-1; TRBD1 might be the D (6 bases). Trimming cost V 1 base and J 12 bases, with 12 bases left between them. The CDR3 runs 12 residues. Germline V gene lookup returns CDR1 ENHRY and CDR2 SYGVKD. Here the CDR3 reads CAISELAGETFF. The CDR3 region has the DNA TGTGCCATCAGTGAGTTAGCAGGGGAAACTTTCTTT.

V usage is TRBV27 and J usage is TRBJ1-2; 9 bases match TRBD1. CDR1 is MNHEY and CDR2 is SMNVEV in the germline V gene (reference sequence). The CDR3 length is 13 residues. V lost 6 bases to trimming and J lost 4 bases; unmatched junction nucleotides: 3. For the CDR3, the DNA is TGTGCCAGCAGCCCGACAGGGGGCTATGGCTACACCTTC. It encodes CASSPTGGYGYTF.

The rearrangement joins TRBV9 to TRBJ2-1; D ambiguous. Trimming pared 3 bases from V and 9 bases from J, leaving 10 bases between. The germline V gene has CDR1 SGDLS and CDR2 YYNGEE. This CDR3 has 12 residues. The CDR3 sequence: CASSDRFGEQFF. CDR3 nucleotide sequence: TGTGCCAGCAGCGATCGGTTTGGTGAGCAGTTCTTC.

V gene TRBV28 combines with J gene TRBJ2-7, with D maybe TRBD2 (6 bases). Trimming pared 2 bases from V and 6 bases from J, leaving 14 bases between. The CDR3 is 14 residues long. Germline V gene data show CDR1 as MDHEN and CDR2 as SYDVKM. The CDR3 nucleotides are TGTGCCAGCAGTTTAGGCGGGATCGGCAGCGAGCAGTACTTC. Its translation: CASSLGGIGSEQYF.

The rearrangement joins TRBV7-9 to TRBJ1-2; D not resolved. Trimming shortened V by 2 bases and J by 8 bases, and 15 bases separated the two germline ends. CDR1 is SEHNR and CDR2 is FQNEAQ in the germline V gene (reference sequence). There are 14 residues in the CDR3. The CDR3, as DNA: TGTGCCAGCAGCTTACTCCTAGGAGGATTGGGCTACACCTTC. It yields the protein CASSLLLGGLGYTF.

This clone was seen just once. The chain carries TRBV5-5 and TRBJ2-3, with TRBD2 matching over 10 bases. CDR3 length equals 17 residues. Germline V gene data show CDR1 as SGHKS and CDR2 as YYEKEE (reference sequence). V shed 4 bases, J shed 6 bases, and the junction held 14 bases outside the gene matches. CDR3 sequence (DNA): TGTGCCAGCAGCGACGGACTGAGAAGCGGGAGGGGGGATACGCAGTATTTT. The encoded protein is CASSDGLRSGRGDTQYF.

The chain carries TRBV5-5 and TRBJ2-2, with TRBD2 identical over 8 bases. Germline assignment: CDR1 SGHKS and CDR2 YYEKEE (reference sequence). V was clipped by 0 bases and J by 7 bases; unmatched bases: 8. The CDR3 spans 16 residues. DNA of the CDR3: TGTGCCAGCAGCTTGGACCATAGCGGGACTGGCGGGGAGCTGTTTTTT. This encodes CASSLDHSGTGGELFF.

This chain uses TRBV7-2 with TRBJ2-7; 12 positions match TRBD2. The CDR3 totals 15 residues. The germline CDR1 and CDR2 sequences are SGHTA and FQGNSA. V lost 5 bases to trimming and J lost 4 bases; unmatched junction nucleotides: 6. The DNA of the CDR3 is TGTGCCAGCAGCCCGACTAGCGGGGGAACTTACGAGCAGTACTTC. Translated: CASSPTSGGTYEQYF.

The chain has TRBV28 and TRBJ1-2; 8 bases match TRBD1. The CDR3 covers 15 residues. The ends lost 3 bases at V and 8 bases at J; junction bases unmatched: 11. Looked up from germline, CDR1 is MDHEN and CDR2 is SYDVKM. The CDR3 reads CASSFGHQGAGGYTF. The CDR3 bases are TGTGCCAGCAGTTTTGGGCACCAGGGGGCGGGAGGCTACACCTTC.

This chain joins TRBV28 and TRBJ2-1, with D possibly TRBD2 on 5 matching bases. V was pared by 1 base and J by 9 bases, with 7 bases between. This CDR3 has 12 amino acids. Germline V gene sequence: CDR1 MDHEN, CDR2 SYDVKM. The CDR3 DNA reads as TGTGCCAGCAGTTTATTTCGGGGTGAGCAGTTCTTC. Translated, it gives CASSLFRGEQFF.